This TCR beta chain was retrieved from a study of shared clonotypes between healthy human individuals. Study-wide context: Each donor contributed plates that comprised three CD4 naive, three CD4 memory, two CD8 naive and one CD8 memory.

Nashville, Tennessee was home to all donors, each a Caucasian adult. Running of the assay took place at deep level. Clones were sequenced by immunoSEQ multiplex PCR, and TCRdb holds only the in-frame ones, with some missing. The data hold around 1.6 million clones, with 95% to 99% observed a single time. Trimming left V 1 base short and J 0 bases short, with 9 bases between. Germline V gene sequence: CDR1 SGHTA, CDR2 FQGNSA. CDR3 size: 15 residues. The sample consisted of naive CD4+ T cells sorted from blood. Subset indicated: CD45RA+ positively selected. The rearrangement joins TRBV7-2 to TRBJ1-2; D not resolved. The TCR comes from a man aged 25 to 40 in good health. CDR3 sequence (DNA): TGTGCCAGCAGCTTAGATGGACTACCTAACTATGGCTACACCTTC. Protein sequence: CASSLDGLPNYGYTF. Based on the CDR3 plus reference TRBV7-2 and TRBJ1-2, the full variable domain is GAGVSQSPSNKVTEKGKDVELRCDPISGHTALYWYRQSLGQGLEFLIYFQGNSAPDKSGLPSDRFSAERTGGSVSTLTIQRTQQEDSAVYLCASSLDGLPNYGYTFGSGTRLTVV.